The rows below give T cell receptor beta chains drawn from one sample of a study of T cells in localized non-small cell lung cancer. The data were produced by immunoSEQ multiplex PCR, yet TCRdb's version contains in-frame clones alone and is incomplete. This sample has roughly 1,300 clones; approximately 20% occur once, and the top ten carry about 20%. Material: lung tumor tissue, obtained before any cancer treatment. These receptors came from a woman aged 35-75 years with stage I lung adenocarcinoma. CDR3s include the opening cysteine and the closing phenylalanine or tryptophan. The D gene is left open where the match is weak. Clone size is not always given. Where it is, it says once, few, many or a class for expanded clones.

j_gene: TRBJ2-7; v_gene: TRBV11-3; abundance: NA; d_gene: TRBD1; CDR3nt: TGTGCCAGCAGCCGGACGGGACAGGAACATGACGAGCAGTACTTC; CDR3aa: CASSRTGQEHDEQYF
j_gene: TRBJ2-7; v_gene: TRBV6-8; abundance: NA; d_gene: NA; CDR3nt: TGTGCCACCTCACTCTCGGGGGCCATTTACGAGCAGTACTTC; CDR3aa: CATSLSGAIYEQYF
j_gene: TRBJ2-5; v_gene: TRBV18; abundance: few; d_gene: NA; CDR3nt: TGTGCCAGCTCACCAGGCTTCCAAGAGACCCAGTACTTC; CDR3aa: CASSPGFQETQYF
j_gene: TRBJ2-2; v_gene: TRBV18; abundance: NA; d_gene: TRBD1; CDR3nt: TGTGCCAGCTCACCCTTTCCGGGACAGGTTAACACCGGGGAGCTGTTTTTT; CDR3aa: CASSPFPGQVNTGELFF
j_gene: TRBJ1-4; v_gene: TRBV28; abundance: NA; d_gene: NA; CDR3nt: TGTGCCAGCAGTGGTTCTCTTACAGTTAATGAAAAACTGTTTTTT; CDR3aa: CASSGSLTVNEKLFF
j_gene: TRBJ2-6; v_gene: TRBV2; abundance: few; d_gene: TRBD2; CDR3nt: TGTGCCAGCAGTCTTCTCCCGGGACTAGGGACGGCTGGGGCCAACGTCCTGACTTTC; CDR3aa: CASSLLPGLGTAGANVLTF
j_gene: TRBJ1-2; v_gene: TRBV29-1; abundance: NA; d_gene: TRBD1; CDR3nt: TGCAGCGCCGGACAGGGCAGGCATGGCTACACCTTC; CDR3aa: CSAGQGRHGYTF
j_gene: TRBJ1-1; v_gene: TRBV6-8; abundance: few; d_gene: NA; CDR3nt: TGTGCCAGCAGTCTCGGCCTCATGAACACTGAAGCTTTCTTT; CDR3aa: CASSLGLMNTEAFF
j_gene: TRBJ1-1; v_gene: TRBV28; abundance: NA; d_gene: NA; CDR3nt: TGTGCCAGCAGTACCTATCCCGTGGGCACTGAAGCTTTCTTT; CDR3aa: CASSTYPVGTEAFF
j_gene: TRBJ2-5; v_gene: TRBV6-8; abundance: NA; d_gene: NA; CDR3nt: TGTGCCAGCAGTTCCCGGAGGGGGGGCCGAGAGACCCAGTACTTC; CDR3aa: CASSSRRGGRETQYF
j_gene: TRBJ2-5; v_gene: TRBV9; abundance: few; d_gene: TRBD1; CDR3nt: TGTGCCAGCAGCCCAAGGGGGCCGGGGGAGACCCAGTACTTC; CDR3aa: CASSPRGPGETQYF
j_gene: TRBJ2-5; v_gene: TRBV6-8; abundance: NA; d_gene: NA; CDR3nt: TGTGCCAGCAGTTACGAGGCGTTAAAAGAGACCCAGTACTTC; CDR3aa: CASSYEALKETQYF
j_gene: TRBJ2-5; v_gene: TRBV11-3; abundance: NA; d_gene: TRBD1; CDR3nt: TGTGCCAGCAGCTTGGTCACAGGGGCCCAAGAGACCCAGTACTTC; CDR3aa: CASSLVTGAQETQYF
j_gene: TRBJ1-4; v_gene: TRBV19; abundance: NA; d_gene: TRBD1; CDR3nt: TGTGCCAGTAGTATGCAGGGGGCAACTAATGAAAAACTGTTTTTT; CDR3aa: CASSMQGATNEKLFF
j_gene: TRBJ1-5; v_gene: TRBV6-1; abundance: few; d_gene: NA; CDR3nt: TGTGCCAGCAGTGAAGTTTTGGGGGGCAGCAATCAGCCCCAGCATTTT; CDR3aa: CASSEVLGGSNQPQHF
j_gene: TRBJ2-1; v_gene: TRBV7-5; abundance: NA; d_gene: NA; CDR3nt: TGTGCCAGCAGCTTAAGACTGGGGGTCGAAGAGCAGTTCTTC; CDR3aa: CASSLRLGVEEQFF
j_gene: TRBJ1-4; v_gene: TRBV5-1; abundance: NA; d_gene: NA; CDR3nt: TGCGCCAGCAGCTTGGTGGGGCGCAATGAAAAACTGTTTTTT; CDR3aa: CASSLVGRNEKLFF
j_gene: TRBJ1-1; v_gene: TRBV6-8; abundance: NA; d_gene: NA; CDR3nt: TGTGCCACTAGGGACCAGGTCTCTGAAGCTTTCTTT; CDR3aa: CATRDQVSEAFF
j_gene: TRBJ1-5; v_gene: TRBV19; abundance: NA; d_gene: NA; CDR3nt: TGTGCCAGTCGGCAGGGGCTTACGAATCAGCCCCAGCATTTT; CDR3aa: CASRQGLTNQPQHF
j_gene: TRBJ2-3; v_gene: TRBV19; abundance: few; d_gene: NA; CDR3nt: TGTGCCAGTAGTATAGATCATGACTCCACAGATACGCAGTATTTT; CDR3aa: CASSIDHDSTDTQYF
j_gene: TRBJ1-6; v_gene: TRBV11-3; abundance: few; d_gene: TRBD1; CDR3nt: TGTGCCAGCAGCTTAAGGGACGTAAGACAGGGGGGGAGTTCACCCCTCCACTTT; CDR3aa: CASSLRDVRQGGSSPLHF
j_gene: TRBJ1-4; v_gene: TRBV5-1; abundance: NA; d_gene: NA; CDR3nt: TGCGCCAGCAGCTTGGGGCAGCTCGCCCAGCATCCTTTAAAACTGTTTTTT; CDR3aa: CASSLGQLAQHPLKLFF
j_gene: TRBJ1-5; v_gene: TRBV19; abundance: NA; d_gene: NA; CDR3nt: TGTGCCAGTAGTACGGACAGCGTAGTTCAGCCCCAGCATTTT; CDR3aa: CASSTDSVVQPQHF
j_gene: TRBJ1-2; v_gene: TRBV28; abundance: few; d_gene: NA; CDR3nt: TGTGCCAGCAGTTCTTGGGCCACGGCGGCTGGCTACACCTTC; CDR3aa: CASSSWATAAGYTF
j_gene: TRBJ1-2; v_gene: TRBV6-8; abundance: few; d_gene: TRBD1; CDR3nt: TGTGCCAGCACCTTACGGGCAGGGGGCGTGGGCTACACCTTC; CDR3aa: CASTLRAGGVGYTF
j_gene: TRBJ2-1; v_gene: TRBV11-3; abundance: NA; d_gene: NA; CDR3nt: TGTGCCAGCAGCTTAGACAGCGGTCGCAATGAGCAGTTCTTC; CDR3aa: CASSLDSGRNEQFF
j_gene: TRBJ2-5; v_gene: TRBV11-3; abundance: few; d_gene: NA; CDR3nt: TGTGCCAGCAGGACGACAGCCTACCAAGAGACCCAGTACTTC; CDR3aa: CASRTTAYQETQYF
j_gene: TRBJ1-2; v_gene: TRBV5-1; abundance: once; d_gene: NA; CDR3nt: TGCGCCAGCAGCTTAGGGCAGAGCAACTATGGCTACACCTTC; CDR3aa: CASSLGQSNYGYTF
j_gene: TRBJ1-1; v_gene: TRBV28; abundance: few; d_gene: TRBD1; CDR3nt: TGTGCCAGCAGCCCCAGGGGGCCCTTGAACACTGAAGCTTTCTTT; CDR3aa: CASSPRGPLNTEAFF
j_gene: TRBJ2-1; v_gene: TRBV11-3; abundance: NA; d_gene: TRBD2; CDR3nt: TGTGCCAGCAGCTTAGATCTAGCGGGAGGTATCTACAATGAGCAGTTCTTC; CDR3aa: CASSLDLAGGIYNEQFF
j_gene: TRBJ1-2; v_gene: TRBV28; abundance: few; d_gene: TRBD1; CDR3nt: TGTGCCAGCAGTTCCCAGACAGGGGGGGGCGGCTACACCTTC; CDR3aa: CASSSQTGGGGYTF
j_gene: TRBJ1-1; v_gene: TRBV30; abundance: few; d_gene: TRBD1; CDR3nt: TGTGCCTGGAGTGTAGGGCTGGGACAGGGGTTT; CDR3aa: CAWSVGLGQGF
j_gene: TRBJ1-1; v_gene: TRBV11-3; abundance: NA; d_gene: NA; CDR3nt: TGTGCCAGCAGCTTGGCCAGGGGGAACACTGAAGCTTTCTTT; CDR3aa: CASSLARGNTEAFF
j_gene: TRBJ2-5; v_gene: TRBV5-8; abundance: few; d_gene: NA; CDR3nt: TGTGCCAGCAGCTTATCAGGTTTCGAGACCCAGTACTTC; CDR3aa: CASSLSGFETQYF
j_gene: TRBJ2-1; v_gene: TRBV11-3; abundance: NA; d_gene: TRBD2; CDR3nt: TGTGCCAGCAGCCAAATCTTCGGACTAGCTCACAATGAGCAGTTCTTC; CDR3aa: CASSQIFGLAHNEQFF
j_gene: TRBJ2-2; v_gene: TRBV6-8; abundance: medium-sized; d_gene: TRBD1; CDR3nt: TGTGCCAGCAGTTACTCAGGGACAGGGAGAGGAGTTGGCGGGGAGCTGTTTTTT; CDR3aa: CASSYSGTGRGVGGELFF
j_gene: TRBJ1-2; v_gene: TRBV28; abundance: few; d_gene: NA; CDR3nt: TGTGCCAGCAGCTCCACAAGAACCTATGGCTACACCTTC; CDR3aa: CASSSTRTYGYTF
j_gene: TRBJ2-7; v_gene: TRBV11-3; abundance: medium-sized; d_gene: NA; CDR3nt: TGTGCCAGCAGCTTAAACTCTTGGGCGGGGAACTACGAGCAGTACTTC; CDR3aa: CASSLNSWAGNYEQYF
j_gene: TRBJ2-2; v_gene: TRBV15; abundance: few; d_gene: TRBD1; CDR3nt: TGTGCCACCAGCAGAGGAGGACAGGGGAACACCGGGGAGCTGTTTTTT; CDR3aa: CATSRGGQGNTGELFF
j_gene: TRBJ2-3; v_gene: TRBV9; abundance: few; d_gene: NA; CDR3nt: TGTGCCAGCTCGAGACCCCTCACAGATACGCAGTATTTT; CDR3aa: CASSRPLTDTQYF
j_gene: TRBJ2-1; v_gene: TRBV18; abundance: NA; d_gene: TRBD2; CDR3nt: TGTGCCAGCTCCCGGTCCCCAGCGGGAGCCTATCGGAGCTCCTACAATGAGCAGTTCTTC; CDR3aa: CASSRSPAGAYRSSYNEQFF
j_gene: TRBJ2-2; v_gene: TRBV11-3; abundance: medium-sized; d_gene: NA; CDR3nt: TGTGCCAGCAGCCAATCAGCAGCCACCGGGGAGCTGTTTTTT; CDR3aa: CASSQSAATGELFF
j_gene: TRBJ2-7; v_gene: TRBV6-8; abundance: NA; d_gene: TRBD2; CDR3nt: TGTGCCAGCAGTTACTCGATAGTTAGCGGGGGCCCGGTCTCCTACGAGCAGTACTTC; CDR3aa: CASSYSIVSGGPVSYEQYF
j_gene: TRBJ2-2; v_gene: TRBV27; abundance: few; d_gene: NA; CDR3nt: TGTGCCAGCAGTTTGGAGGGTTTGAACACCGGGGAGCTGTTTTTT; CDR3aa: CASSLEGLNTGELFF
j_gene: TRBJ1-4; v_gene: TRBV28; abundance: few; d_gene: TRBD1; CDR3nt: TGTGCCAGCAGTTTCCAGGGGGCAGCTAATGAAAAACTGTTTTTT; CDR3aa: CASSFQGAANEKLFF
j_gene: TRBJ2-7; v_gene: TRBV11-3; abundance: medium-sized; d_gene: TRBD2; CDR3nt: TGTGCCAGCAGCTTATATGGTAGCGGGGGGGTGGAGCAGTACTTC; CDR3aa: CASSLYGSGGVEQYF
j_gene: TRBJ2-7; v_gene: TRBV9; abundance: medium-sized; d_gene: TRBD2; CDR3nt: TGTGCCAGCAGCGCCGGGGGGAACTCCTACGAGCAGTACTTC; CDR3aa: CASSAGGNSYEQYF
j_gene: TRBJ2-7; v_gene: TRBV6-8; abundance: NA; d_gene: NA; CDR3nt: TGTGCCAGCCTCAGACGGGACGGGACCTACGAGCAGTACTTC; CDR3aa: CASLRRDGTYEQYF
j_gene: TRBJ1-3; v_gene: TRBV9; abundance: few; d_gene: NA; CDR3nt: TGTGCCAGCAGCATGACTACTGGAAACACCATATATTTT; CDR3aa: CASSMTTGNTIYF
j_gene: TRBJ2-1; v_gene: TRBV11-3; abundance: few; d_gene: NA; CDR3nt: TGTGCCAGCAGCTTGGCCCAGGGCATCTACAATGAGCAGTTCTTC; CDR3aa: CASSLAQGIYNEQFF
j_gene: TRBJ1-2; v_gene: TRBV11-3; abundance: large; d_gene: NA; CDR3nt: TGTGCCAGCAGCCCGGGCATGAGTAACTATGGCTACACCTTC; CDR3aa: CASSPGMSNYGYTF
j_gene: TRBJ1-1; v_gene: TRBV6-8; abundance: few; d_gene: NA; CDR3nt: TGTGCCAGCAGTTACTCGATATCGGGGCGGAACACTGAAGCTTTCTTT; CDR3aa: CASSYSISGRNTEAFF
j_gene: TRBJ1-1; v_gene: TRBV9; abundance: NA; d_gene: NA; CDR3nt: TGTGCCAGCAGCGTAAAGGGAGGAAACACTGAAGCTTTCTTT; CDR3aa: CASSVKGGNTEAFF
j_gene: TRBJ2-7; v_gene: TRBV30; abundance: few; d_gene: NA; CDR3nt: TGTGCCTGGAGTGTAGGGGGGGCGGGCTCCTACGAGCAGTACTTC; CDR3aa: CAWSVGGAGSYEQYF
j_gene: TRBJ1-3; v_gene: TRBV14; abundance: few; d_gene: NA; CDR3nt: TGTGCCAGCAGCCGCGGTCCAGGGGCAGGAAACACCATATATTTT; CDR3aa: CASSRGPGAGNTIYF